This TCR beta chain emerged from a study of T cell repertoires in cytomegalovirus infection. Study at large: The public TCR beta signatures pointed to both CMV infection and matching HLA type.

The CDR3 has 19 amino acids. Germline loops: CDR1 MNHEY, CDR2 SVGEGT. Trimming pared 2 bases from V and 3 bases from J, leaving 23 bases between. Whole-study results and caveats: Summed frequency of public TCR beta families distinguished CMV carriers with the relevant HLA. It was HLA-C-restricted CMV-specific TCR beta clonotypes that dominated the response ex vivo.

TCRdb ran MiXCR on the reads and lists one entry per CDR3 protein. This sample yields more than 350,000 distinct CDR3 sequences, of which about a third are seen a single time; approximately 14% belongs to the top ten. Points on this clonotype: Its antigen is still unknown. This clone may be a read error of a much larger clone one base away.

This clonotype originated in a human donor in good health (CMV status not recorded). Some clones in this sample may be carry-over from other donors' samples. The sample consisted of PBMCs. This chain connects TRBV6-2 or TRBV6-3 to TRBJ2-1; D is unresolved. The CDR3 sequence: CASSYLELFGQQFYNEQFF. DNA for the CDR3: TGTGCCAGCAGTTACCTGGAGTTGTTTGGCCAACAATTCTACAATGAGCAGTTCTTC.